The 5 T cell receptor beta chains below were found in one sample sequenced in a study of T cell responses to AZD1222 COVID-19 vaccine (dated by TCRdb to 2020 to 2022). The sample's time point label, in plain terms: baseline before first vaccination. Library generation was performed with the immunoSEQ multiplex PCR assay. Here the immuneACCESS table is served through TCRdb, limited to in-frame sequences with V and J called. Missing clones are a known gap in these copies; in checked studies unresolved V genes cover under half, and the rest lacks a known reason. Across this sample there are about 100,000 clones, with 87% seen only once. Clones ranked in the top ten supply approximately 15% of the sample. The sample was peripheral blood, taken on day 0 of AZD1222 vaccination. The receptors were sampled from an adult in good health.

The CDR3, as DNA: TGCAGCGTTGGATTAGGGTACGAGCAGTACTTC. It yields the protein CSVGLGYEQYF. The genes are TRBV29-1 and TRBJ2-7; D is unclear. Trimming removed 4 bases from V and 4 bases from J, with 8 bases in between. The CDR3 runs to 11 residues. Germline V lookup: CDR1 SQVTM, CDR2 ANQGSEA.

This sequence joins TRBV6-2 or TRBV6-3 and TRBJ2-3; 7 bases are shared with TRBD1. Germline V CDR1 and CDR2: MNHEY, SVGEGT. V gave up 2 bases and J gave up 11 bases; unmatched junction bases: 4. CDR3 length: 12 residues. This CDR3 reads CASSYRGRGQYF. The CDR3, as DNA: TGTGCCAGCAGTTACAGGGGGCGAGGGCAGTATTTT.

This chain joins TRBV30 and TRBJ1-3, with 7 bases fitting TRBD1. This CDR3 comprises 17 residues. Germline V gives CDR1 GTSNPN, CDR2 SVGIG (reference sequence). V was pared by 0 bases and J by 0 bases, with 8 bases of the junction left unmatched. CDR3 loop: CAWSVGTVSYSGNTIYF. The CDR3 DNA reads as TGTGCCTGGAGTGTGGGGACAGTTTCTTACTCTGGAAACACCATATATTTT.

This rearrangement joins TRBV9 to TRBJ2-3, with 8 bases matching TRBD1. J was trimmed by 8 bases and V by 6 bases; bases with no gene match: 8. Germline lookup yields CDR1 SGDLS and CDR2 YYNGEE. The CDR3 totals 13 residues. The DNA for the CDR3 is TGTGCCAGCACCGGGACAGGACAATTTACGCAGTATTTT. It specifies CASTGTGQFTQYF.

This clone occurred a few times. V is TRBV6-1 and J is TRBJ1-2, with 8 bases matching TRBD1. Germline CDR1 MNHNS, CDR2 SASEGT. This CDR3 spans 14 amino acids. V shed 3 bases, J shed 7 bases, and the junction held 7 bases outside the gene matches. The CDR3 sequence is CASSETQGAGGYTF. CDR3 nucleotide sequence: TGTGCCAGCAGTGAGACCCAGGGGGCGGGTGGCTACACCTTC.